This T cell receptor (beta chain) was captured in a study of blood T cells in healthy people across ages (dated by TCRdb to the mid-2010s). Regarding the study in general: In model experiments, template switching captured roughly one uniquely barcoded TCR beta cDNA molecule for every two T cells. To track age-related changes in TCR beta repertoire diversity, the study relied on deep sequencing normalized with unique cDNA molecular identifiers. The donors were divided into four age groups: young (average around 16 years), middle-aged (about 41), aged (about 62) and long-lived (82). To avoid experimental bias, donors of different ages were distributed randomly across sequencing lanes. Using the same blood draw, the study looked at two additional independent replicas of 1 million unique cDNA reads for two donors, one aged 18 to 30 and the other aged 80 or older. The investigation overall reported the following: Compared with the aged group, the long-lived group had more naive CD4+ T cells, fewer expanded clones and increased TCR diversity, suggesting age selection. Observed TCR beta diversity per million T cells fell roughly linearly with age, and a significant reduction was already apparent by age about 43. There was a strong correlation between observed TCR beta diversity and the percentage of naive T cells measured by flow cytometry. Estimates of total diversity from one million sequenced T cells were regarded as lower bounds and underestimates. Bulk unsorted PBMC profiling prevented conclusive comparison of naive and antigen-experienced compartments. Donor CMV infection status was unknown, potentially confounding age-related changes in expanded clonotypes.

On this clonotype: Its cognate antigen has yet to be identified. Qualities for individual bases were not recorded, and no much larger clone is one base off.

Systemically healthy Caucasian individuals from Russia, around 38 in total and aged 6 to 90 years, were included as donors. Each donor gave 8 to 10 milliliters of peripheral blood, collected into EDTA-treated Vacutainer tubes. Ficoll-Paque density-gradient centrifugation was used to isolate PBMCs, with at least 7 million obtained per sample. Total RNA, at least 6 micrograms per sample, was extracted from PBMCs with Trizol reagent. Naive CD45RAhigh/CD27high T cell percentages were measured by flow cytometry on a PBMC aliquot from every donor. Library creation used 5' RACE. The sequencer was an Illumina HiSeq 2500. A second PCR of roughly 7 to 11 cycles was performed with a sample-barcoded 5' primer and a J-beta primer mix. Each TCR beta cDNA molecule received a unique molecular identifier from a template-switch 5' adaptor carrying 12 random nucleotides. At least 2.5 million CDR3-containing paired-end reads were obtained from each sample. First-strand cDNA synthesis was performed from all RNA using the Mint cDNA synthesis kit, with priming by a TRBC-specific oligonucleotide. All cDNA was treated with uracil-DNA glycosylase and then went through a first 18-cycle PCR with the universal primers M1SS and BC2_uni_R. As for the authors' bioinformatics: Normalization of each sample was performed by random selection of 1 million high-quality reads, each carrying a distinct molecular identifier. Instead of being binned into consensus sequences, reads that shared molecular identifiers were thrown out. CDR3 identification, clonotype clustering and error correction used MiTCR with a Q25 quality threshold and the strictest error-elimination algorithm. A nonparametric unseen species model with Euler transformation was used to estimate a lower bound on total TCR beta diversity. The public reads were run again by TCRdb, first through fastp at Q25 and then through MiXCR, and only productive beta chains were kept. All rows with the same CDR3 protein become a single entry with the most common DNA and genes. The V and J calls, along with clone size, are taken from TCRdb and not from the paper's own processing. The sample table records over 550,000 distinct CDR3 sequences; about 28% of these occur just once. The ten largest clones capture 15% to 18% of the sample.

Compared with germline, V lacks 2 bases and J lacks 2 bases; bases without a gene match: 0. CDR1 and CDR2, per the germline V gene, are ENHRY and SYGVKD. From the cysteine through the phenylalanine, the CDR3 covers 15 amino acids. The entry retains the CDR3 DNA only, 45 bases that are in frame from base 1. The chain links TRBV10-3 with TRBJ1-5, with TRBD1 matching 10 junction bases. Sequenced input: blood. The clonotype was recovered from a woman of 80 years or more in good health. The sequenced DNA is TGTGCCATCAGTGAGGGACAGGGGGGCAATCAGCCCCAGCATTTT. Translation gives CAISEGQGGNQPQHF.